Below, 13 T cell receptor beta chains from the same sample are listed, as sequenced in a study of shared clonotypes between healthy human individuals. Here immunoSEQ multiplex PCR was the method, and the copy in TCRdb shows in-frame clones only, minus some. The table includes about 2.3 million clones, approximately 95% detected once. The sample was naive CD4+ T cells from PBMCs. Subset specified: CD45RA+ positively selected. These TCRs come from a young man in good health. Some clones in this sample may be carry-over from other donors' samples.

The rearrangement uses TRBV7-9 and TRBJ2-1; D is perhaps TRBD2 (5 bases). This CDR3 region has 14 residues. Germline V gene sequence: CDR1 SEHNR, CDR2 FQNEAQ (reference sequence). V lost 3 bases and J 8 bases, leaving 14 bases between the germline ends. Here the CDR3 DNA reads TGTGCCAGCAGCTTGGGCGCAGCGGACGATGAGCAGTTCTTC. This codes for CASSLGAADDEQFF.

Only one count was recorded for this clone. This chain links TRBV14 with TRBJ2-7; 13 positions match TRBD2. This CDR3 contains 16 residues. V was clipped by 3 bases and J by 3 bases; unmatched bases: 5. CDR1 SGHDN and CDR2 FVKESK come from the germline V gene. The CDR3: CASSQVRLAGGYEQYF. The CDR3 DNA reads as TGTGCCAGCAGCCAGGTGAGACTAGCGGGGGGCTACGAGCAGTACTTC.

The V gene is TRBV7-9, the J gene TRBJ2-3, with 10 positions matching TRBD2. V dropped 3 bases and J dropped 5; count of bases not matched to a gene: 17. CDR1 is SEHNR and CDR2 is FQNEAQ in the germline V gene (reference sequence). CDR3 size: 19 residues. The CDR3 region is CASSLGTGTSAGGGDTQYF. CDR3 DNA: TGTGCCAGCAGCTTGGGAACAGGGACTAGCGCGGGGGGCGGAGATACGCAGTATTTT.

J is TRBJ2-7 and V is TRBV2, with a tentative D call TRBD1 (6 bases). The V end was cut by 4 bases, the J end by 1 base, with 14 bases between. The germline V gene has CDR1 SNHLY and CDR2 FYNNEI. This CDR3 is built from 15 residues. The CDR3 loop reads CASSGRLTGSYEQYF. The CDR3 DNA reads TGTGCCAGCAGTGGAAGGCTCACAGGGTCCTACGAGCAGTACTTC.

CDR3 DNA sequence: TGTGCCAGCAGCCCAAAAGGGGGTGAGACCCAGTACTTC. Amino acid sequence: CASSPKGGETQYF. The chain carries TRBV7-2 and TRBJ2-5, with D possibly TRBD1 on 6 matching bases. Per the germline V gene, CDR1 is SGHTA and CDR2 is FQGNSA. V was pared by 5 bases and J by 5 bases, with 12 bases between. The CDR3 extends over 13 amino acids.

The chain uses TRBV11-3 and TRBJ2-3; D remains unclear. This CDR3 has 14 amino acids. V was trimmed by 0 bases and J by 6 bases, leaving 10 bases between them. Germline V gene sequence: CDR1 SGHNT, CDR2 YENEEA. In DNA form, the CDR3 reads TGTGCCAGCAGCTTAGATAGATTAGCTGATACGCAGTATTTT. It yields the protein CASSLDRLADTQYF.

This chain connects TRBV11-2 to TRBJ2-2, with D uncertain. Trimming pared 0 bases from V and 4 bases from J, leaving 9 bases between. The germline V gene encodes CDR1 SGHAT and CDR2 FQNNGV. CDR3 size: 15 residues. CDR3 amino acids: CASSLESPSTGELFF. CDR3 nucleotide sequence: TGTGCCAGCAGCTTAGAGTCCCCGAGCACCGGGGAGCTGTTTTTT.

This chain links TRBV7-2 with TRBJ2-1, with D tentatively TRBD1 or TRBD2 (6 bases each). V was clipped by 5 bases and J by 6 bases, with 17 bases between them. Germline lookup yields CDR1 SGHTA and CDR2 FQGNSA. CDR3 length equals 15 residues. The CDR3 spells CASSQRFGGPNEQFF. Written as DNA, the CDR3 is TGTGCCAGCAGCCAGCGTTTTGGGGGGCCCAATGAGCAGTTCTTC. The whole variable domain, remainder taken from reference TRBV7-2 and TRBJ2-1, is GAGVSQSPSNKVTEKGKDVELRCDPISGHTALYWYRQSLGQGLEFLIYFQGNSAPDKSGLPSDRFSAERTGGSVSTLTIQRTQQEDSAVYLCASSQRFGGPNEQFFGPGTRLTVL.

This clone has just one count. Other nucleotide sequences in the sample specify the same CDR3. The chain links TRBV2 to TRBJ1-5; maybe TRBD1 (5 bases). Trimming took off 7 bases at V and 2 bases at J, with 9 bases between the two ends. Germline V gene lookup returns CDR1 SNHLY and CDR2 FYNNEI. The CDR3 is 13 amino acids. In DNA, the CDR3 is TGTGCCAGCACGGGCAGGGGCAATCAGCCCCAGCATTTT. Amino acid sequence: CASTGRGNQPQHF.

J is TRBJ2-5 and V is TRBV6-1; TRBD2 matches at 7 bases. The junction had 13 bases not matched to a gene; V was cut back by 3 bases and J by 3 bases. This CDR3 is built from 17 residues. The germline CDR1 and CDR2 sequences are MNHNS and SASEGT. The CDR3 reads CASSDPMSRLAEETQYF. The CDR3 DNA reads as TGTGCCAGCAGTGACCCAATGTCCAGACTAGCCGAAGAGACCCAGTACTTC.

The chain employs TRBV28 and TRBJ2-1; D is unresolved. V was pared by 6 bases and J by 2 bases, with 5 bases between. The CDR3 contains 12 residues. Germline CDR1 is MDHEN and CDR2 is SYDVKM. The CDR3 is CASSVTYNEQFF. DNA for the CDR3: TGTGCCAGCAGCGTCACCTACAATGAGCAGTTCTTC.

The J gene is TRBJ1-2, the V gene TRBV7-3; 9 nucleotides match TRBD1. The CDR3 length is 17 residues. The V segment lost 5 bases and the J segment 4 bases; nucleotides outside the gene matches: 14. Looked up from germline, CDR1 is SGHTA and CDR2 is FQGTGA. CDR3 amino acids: CASSPGTGSALGYGYTF. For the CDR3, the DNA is TGTGCCAGCAGCCCCGGGACAGGGTCCGCTTTAGGCTATGGCTACACCTTC.

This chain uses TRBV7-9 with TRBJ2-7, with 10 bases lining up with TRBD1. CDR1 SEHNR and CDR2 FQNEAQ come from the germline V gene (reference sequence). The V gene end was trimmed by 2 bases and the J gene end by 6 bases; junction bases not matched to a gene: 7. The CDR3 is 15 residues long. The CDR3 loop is CASSLYGTGVSEQYF. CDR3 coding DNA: TGTGCCAGCAGCTTATATGGGACAGGGGTAAGCGAGCAGTACTTC.